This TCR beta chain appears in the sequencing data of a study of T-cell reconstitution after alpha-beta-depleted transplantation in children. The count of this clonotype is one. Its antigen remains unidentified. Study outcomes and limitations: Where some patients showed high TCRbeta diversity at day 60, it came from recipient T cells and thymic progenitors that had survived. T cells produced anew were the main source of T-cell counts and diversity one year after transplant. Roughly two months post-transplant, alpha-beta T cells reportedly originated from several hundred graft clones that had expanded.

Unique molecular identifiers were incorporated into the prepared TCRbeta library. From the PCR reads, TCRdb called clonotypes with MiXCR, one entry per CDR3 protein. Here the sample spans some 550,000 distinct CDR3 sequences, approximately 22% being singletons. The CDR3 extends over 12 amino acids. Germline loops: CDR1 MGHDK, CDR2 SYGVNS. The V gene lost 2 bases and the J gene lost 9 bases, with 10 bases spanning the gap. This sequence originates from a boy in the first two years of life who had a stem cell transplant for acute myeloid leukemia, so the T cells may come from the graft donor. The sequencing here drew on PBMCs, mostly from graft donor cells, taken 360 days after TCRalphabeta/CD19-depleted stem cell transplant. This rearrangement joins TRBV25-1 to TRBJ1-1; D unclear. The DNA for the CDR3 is TGTGCCAGCAGTGAACCGGACGGTAAAGCTTTCTTT. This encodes CASSEPDGKAFF.